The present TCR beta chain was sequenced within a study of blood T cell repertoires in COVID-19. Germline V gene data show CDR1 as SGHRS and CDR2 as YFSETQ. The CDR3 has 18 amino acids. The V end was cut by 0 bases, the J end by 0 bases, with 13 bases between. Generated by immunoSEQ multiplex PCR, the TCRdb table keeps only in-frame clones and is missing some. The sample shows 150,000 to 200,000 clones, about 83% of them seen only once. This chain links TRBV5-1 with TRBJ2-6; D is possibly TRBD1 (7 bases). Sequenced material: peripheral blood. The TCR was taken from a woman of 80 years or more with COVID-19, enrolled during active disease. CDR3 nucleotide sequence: TGCGCCAGCAGCTTGGCCCCAGGGGGGATCTCTGGGGCCAACGTCCTGACTTTC. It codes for CASSLAPGGISGANVLTF.